The 10 T cell receptor beta chains given below trace back to one sample, sequenced in a study of Tregs in tolerant kidney transplant recipients (dated by TCRdb to about 2019). The method was the immunoSEQ multiplex PCR assay. Entries here come from immuneACCESS through TCRdb and include only in-frame sequences with V and J called. Some clones fail to appear in such tables; in the studies checked, an unresolved V gene covers under half of the shortfall, and the cause of the remainder is unknown. The sample contains some 88,000 clones, just over 90% of them found a single time. Over 3.5% of the sample comes from the top ten. The sequenced material came from CD8+ T cells from blood. The receptors shown here come from a human donor in good health.

The chain is built from TRBV10-3 and TRBJ2-2; TRBD2 aligns across 15 bases. Losses at the gene ends were 11 bases for V and 5 bases for J; bases not matched to a gene: 3. CDR1 and CDR2 (germline): ENHRY, SYGVKD. The CDR3 runs to 14 residues. CDR3 protein: CAGGLAGGTGELFF. DNA for the CDR3: TGTGCCGGGGGACTAGCGGGAGGTACCGGGGAGCTGTTTTTT.

The chain uses TRBV4-1 and TRBJ2-7; maybe TRBD2 (7 bases). V was clipped by 4 bases and J by 1 base, with 17 bases between them. CDR3 size: 16 residues. Germline V gene lookup returns CDR1 MGHRA and CDR2 YSYEKL. CDR3: CASSLRGGTTSYEQYF. In DNA, the CDR3 is TGCGCCAGCAGCCTTCGAGGGGGGACTACTTCCTACGAGCAGTACTTC.

The chain carries TRBV4-2 and TRBJ1-1, with D maybe TRBD1 (6 bases). V lost 0 bases and J lost 1, with 12 bases in between. The germline V gene has CDR1 LGHNA and CDR2 YNFKEQ. The CDR3 runs to 16 residues. This chain's CDR3 is CASSQDRGAGNTEAFF. DNA of the CDR3: TGTGCCAGCAGCCAAGATCGGGGGGCAGGGAACACTGAAGCTTTCTTT.

The V gene is TRBV6-4, the J gene TRBJ1-1; maybe TRBD1 (6 bases). Looked up from germline, CDR1 is MRHNA and CDR2 is SNTAGT. The CDR3 has 14 amino acids. V shed 5 bases and J shed 5 bases, with 15 bases lying between them. The CDR3 is CASSKSGEGTEAFF. CDR3 nucleotides: TGTGCCAGCAGTAAATCAGGGGAGGGAACTGAAGCTTTCTTT.

The chain combines TRBV5-1 with TRBJ1-1; the D gene is possibly TRBD1 (5 bases). The germline CDR1 and CDR2 sequences are SGHRS and YFSETQ. This CDR3 is 15 amino acids long. The germline V and J ends were trimmed by 7 bases and 3 bases, with 19 bases remaining between them. In DNA, the CDR3 is TGCGCCAGCTTTCTGTATGCAGGGCGTCACACTGAAGCTTTCTTT. It yields the protein CASFLYAGRHTEAFF.

The chain couples TRBV4-1 to TRBJ2-2, with D possibly called TRBD1 or TRBD2 (5 bases each). Trimming stripped 4 bases from V and 4 bases from J, with 19 bases between. Germline lookup yields CDR1 MGHRA and CDR2 YSYEKL. The CDR3 is made up of 17 amino acids. The CDR3 bases are TGCGCCAGCAGCCCCTTGGTGGGGGTTCCCTTCACCGGGGAGCTGTTTTTT. Translating it yields CASSPLVGVPFTGELFF.

This chain uses TRBV7-9 with TRBJ2-3, with D perhaps TRBD2 (6 bases). The CDR3 is made up of 16 amino acids. Germline V CDR1 and CDR2: SEHNR, FQNEAQ (reference sequence). V was trimmed by 5 bases and J by 2 bases, leaving 17 bases between them. Written as DNA, the CDR3 is TGTGCCAGCAGCGCCTCCGTGGGGGGATACACAGATACGCAGTATTTT. Encoded protein: CASSASVGGYTDTQYF.

V gene TRBV7-9 combines with J gene TRBJ2-1, with 13 bases matching TRBD2. The J segment lost 8 bases and the V segment lost 5 bases, leaving 6 bases of the junction unmatched. Looked up from germline, CDR1 is SEHNR and CDR2 is FQNEAQ (reference sequence). The CDR3 runs to 15 residues. CDR3 coding DNA: TGTGCCAGCAGCCCCACTAGCGGGGGGGATTATGAGCAGTTCTTC. Amino acids: CASSPTSGGDYEQFF.

The chain is built from TRBV27 and TRBJ2-7; possibly TRBD1 or TRBD2 for D (5 bases each). CDR3 length equals 15 residues. Germline V gene lookup returns CDR1 MNHEY and CDR2 SMNVEV (reference sequence). The V gene lost 4 bases and the J gene lost 2 bases, with 15 bases spanning the gap. The DNA of the CDR3 is TGTGCCAGCAGTTCCAGTGGGGGTGGGACCTACGAGCAGTACTTC. It encodes CASSSSGGGTYEQYF.

This clone was observed a single time. CDR3 DNA: TGTGCCACCAGAGACAGACCTCATCAGCCTGAAGCTTTCTTT. Translated: CATRDRPHQPEAFF. V and J are TRBV19 and TRBJ1-1; D perhaps matches TRBD1 (5 bases). The CDR3 sequence is 14 residues long. The germline CDR1 and CDR2 sequences are LNHDA and SQIVND (reference sequence). Trimming stripped 10 bases from V and 6 bases from J, with 21 bases between.